The clone carrying this TCR beta chain has just one count. Its antigen remains unknown. Vbeta (60) and Jbeta (13) primers were used in the PCR. Clones were read by immunoSEQ multiplex PCR, and TCRdb kept only the in-frame ones, dropping some. The data contain some 45,000 clones, roughly 69% of them singletons. The data originate from a study of cytomegalovirus exposure and HLA in healthy donors. Whole-study findings and limits: Most TCR sequences were rare, but some public TCRs occurred in many donors.

This CDR3 is 15 amino acids long. The germline gives CDR1 MGHRA, CDR2 YSYEKL. V lost 1 base and J 2 bases, leaving 10 bases between the germline ends. The clonotype originates from a woman between 25 and 40 years old in good health and CMV-seronegative. Sequenced sample: PBMCs. The chain combines TRBV4-1 with TRBJ2-3; D unclear. In nucleotides, the CDR3 is TGCGCCAGCAGCCAAGCTGACACTTCCACAGATACGCAGTATTTT. Translating gives CASSQADTSTDTQYF.